The rows below give T cell receptor beta chains drawn from one sample of a study of blood T cells in healthy people across ages. MiXCR, applied by TCRdb to the 5' RACE reads, yields one record per CDR3 protein. The sample carries more than 600,000 distinct CDR3 sequences, roughly 25% recorded once. The same sample was also studied in work on T cells of mothers and their children.

Sample: blood. Receptor source: a boy younger than 18 in good health. Both conserved end residues are part of each CDR3. D genes are given only for firm matches. Only part of the rows carry a size: once, few, many, or a class if the clone is expanded.

J: TRBJ2-1
size: few
V: TRBV5-4
D: -
DNA: TGTGCCAGCAGCTTGGGGACGCAATGGACAGCCGTATATGAGCAGTTCTTC
CDR3: CASSLGTQWTAVYEQFF

J: TRBJ1-3
size: few
V: TRBV7-2
D: -
DNA: TGTGCCAGCAGCTTAGATACAGGGGGAAACACCATATATTTT
CDR3: CASSLDTGGNTIYF

J: TRBJ1-5
size: -
V: TRBV20-1
D: -
DNA: TGCAGTGGTAGAGAGAAGGATTATAGCAATCAGCCCCAGCATTTT
CDR3: CSGREKDYSNQPQHF

J: TRBJ2-1
size: -
V: TRBV9
D: TRBD2
DNA: TGTGCCAGCAGCGCCATGACTAGCGGGAGTAATGAGCAGTTCTTC
CDR3: CASSAMTSGSNEQFF

J: TRBJ1-4
size: few
V: TRBV20-1
D: -
DNA: TGCAGTGCCCAGGATGATCGGGGTGAAAAACTGTTTTTT
CDR3: CSAQDDRGEKLFF

J: TRBJ2-4
size: few
V: TRBV7-2
D: TRBD1
DNA: TGTGCCAGCAGCTTAGTTCGGGGACAGGGTAGGACCAAAAACATTCAGTACTTC
CDR3: CASSLVRGQGRTKNIQYF

J: TRBJ2-1
size: -
V: TRBV27
D: -
DNA: TGTGCCAGCAGTTTCTGGACTCAGGGGAATGAGCAGTTCTTC
CDR3: CASSFWTQGNEQFF

J: TRBJ2-7
size: few
V: TRBV5-1
D: TRBD2
DNA: TGCGCCAGCAGCTGGGATAGCGGGGGGACCCCCTACGAGCAGTACTTC
CDR3: CASSWDSGGTPYEQYF

J: TRBJ2-2
size: -
V: TRBV29-1
D: -
DNA: TGCAGCGTTGATGAAGGGGGCACCGGGGAGCTGTTTTTT
CDR3: CSVDEGGTGELFF

J: TRBJ1-5
size: -
V: TRBV6-1
D: -
DNA: TGTGCCAGCAGCCAGTATCAGCCCCAGCATTTT
CDR3: CASSQYQPQHF

J: TRBJ1-2
size: -
V: TRBV7-2
D: -
DNA: TGTGCCAGCAGCGTACAGGGCTCTGGCTACACCTTC
CDR3: CASSVQGSGYTF

J: TRBJ2-6
size: -
V: TRBV9
D: TRBD2
DNA: TGTGCCAGCAGCTTAACCTCAGCGGGAGGGTCGGGGGCCAACGTCCTGACTTTC
CDR3: CASSLTSAGGSGANVLTF

J: TRBJ2-5
size: few
V: TRBV5-1
D: TRBD1
DNA: TGCGCCAGCAGCCTGGACAGGGTCAGGCAGACCCAGTACTTC
CDR3: CASSLDRVRQTQYF

J: TRBJ1-1
size: -
V: TRBV5-1
D: -
DNA: TGCGCCAGCAGCTTGGAACAGACCACTGAAGCTTTCTTT
CDR3: CASSLEQTTEAFF

J: TRBJ2-6
size: -
V: TRBV3-1
D: -
DNA: TGTGCCAGCAGCCGTCGGGACGCCGCACTCTCTGGGGCCAACGTCCTGACTTTC
CDR3: CASSRRDAALSGANVLTF

J: TRBJ1-1
size: -
V: TRBV5-6
D: TRBD1
DNA: TGTGCCAGCAGCTTCGTGGACAGGGATAGCACTGAAGCTTTCTTT
CDR3: CASSFVDRDSTEAFF

J: TRBJ2-7
size: -
V: TRBV12-3/TRBV12-4
D: -
DNA: TGTGCCAGCAGCTTAAAAGGGGGCTACGAGCAGTACTTC
CDR3: CASSLKGGYEQYF

J: TRBJ2-7
size: -
V: TRBV7-6
D: -
DNA: TGTGCCAGCAGCCCCAATCCAGACAGCCGCTCCTACGAGCAGTACTTC
CDR3: CASSPNPDSRSYEQYF

J: TRBJ2-7
size: -
V: TRBV7-9
D: TRBD2
DNA: TGTGCCAGCAGTCTAGACTATAGCGGGTACTACGAGCAGTACTTC
CDR3: CASSLDYSGYYEQYF

J: TRBJ2-5
size: -
V: TRBV20-1
D: TRBD2
DNA: TGCAGTGCTAGAGATAGGCTAGCGGGAACGTTTGAGCAGTACTTC
CDR3: CSARDRLAGTFEQYF

J: TRBJ2-7
size: few
V: TRBV28
D: -
DNA: TGTGCCAGTTTGACAGATTCTGGGTACGAGCAGTACTTC
CDR3: CASLTDSGYEQYF

J: TRBJ1-1
size: few
V: TRBV20-1
D: TRBD1
DNA: TGCAGTGCTAGAGATCAGAGGGGACAGTACACTGAAGCTTTCTTT
CDR3: CSARDQRGQYTEAFF

J: TRBJ2-5
size: -
V: TRBV11-2
D: -
DNA: TGTGCCAGCAGCTTAGGGGACACGGGGGAGCAGTACTTC
CDR3: CASSLGDTGEQYF

J: TRBJ1-1
size: few
V: TRBV3-1
D: -
DNA: TGTGCCAGCAGCCAGCCGGTGAACACTGAAGCTTTCTTT
CDR3: CASSQPVNTEAFF

J: TRBJ2-1
size: -
V: TRBV20-1
D: TRBD2
DNA: TGCAGTGCCCTCCTGGGCGGGAGTTTATACGATGAGCAGTTCTTC
CDR3: CSALLGGSLYDEQFF

J: TRBJ1-1
size: -
V: TRBV6-2/TRBV6-3
D: -
DNA: TGTGCCAGCAGTCCTCAGGGAGTCGAGGGAGCTGAAGCTTTCTTT
CDR3: CASSPQGVEGAEAFF

J: TRBJ1-5
size: many
V: TRBV6-6
D: -
DNA: TGTGCCAGCAGTTCTACAGGGTCCCCCAGGGGCAATCAGCCCCAGCATTTT
CDR3: CASSSTGSPRGNQPQHF

J: TRBJ2-5
size: -
V: TRBV7-8
D: TRBD1
DNA: TGTGCCAGCAGCTTAGCGTGGGACAGGGATATTGAGACCCAGTACTTC
CDR3: CASSLAWDRDIETQYF

J: TRBJ1-5
size: -
V: TRBV20-1
D: -
DNA: TGCAGTGCTAGAGTTTTCAGGGAGAATCAGCCCCAGCATTTT
CDR3: CSARVFRENQPQHF

J: TRBJ2-7
size: few
V: TRBV7-8
D: TRBD2
DNA: TGTGCCAGCAGCCCCTTTGGACTAGCTTTGCGGCCCTACGAGCAGTACTTC
CDR3: CASSPFGLALRPYEQYF

J: TRBJ2-1
size: once
V: TRBV10-3
D: -
DNA: TGTGCCATCACCACTGGGGATGCGCAGTTCTTC
CDR3: CAITTGDAQFF

J: TRBJ2-5
size: many
V: TRBV29-1
D: TRBD2
DNA: TGCAGCGTTGATAGGACTTCGGGGGGAGAGACCCAGTACTTC
CDR3: CSVDRTSGGETQYF

J: TRBJ2-7
size: few
V: TRBV3-1
D: -
DNA: TGTGCCAGCAGCCGCAGGGATCACGAGCAGTACTTC
CDR3: CASSRRDHEQYF

J: TRBJ1-2
size: -
V: TRBV4-1
D: -
DNA: TGCGCCAGCAGCCAAACAGGGCCCCCTACTAACTATGGCTACACCTTC
CDR3: CASSQTGPPTNYGYTF

J: TRBJ2-1
size: -
V: TRBV20-1
D: TRBD2
DNA: TGCAGTGCTGCGGGGGTGGGACTAGCATCAAATGAGCAGTTCTTC
CDR3: CSAAGVGLASNEQFF

J: TRBJ2-7
size: few
V: TRBV29-1
D: TRBD2
DNA: TGCAGCGTTGAAGGGGAGCTAGCGGGAGCCTACGAGCAGTACTTC
CDR3: CSVEGELAGAYEQYF

J: TRBJ2-5
size: few
V: TRBV7-9
D: TRBD2
DNA: TGTGCCAGCAGCTCCCCGCTTAGCGGGATGGAGACCCAGTACTTC
CDR3: CASSSPLSGMETQYF

J: TRBJ2-5
size: -
V: TRBV7-3
D: -
DNA: TGTGCCAGCAGCGTTAACTCCGGGGCATCCAAGACCCAGTACTTC
CDR3: CASSVNSGASKTQYF

J: TRBJ2-1
size: -
V: TRBV9
D: TRBD2
DNA: TGTGCCAGCACCACCGGACTAGCGGGAACGAATGAGCAGTTCTTC
CDR3: CASTTGLAGTNEQFF

J: TRBJ2-5
size: -
V: TRBV4-1
D: TRBD2
DNA: TGCGCCAGCAGCCACCGGGGACTAGCGGGAGAAGAGACCCAGTACTTC
CDR3: CASSHRGLAGEETQYF

J: TRBJ2-7
size: few
V: TRBV5-1
D: TRBD2
DNA: TGCGCCAGCAGGACTAGCGGGAGAGATAACGAGCAGTACTTC
CDR3: CASRTSGRDNEQYF

J: TRBJ2-5
size: -
V: TRBV11-2
D: TRBD2
DNA: TGTGCCAGCAGCTCAAAAGGACTAGCGGGGGGCCCGGAGACCCAGTACTTC
CDR3: CASSSKGLAGGPETQYF

J: TRBJ2-1
size: few
V: TRBV6-1
D: TRBD2
DNA: TGTGCCAGCAGTGACCCGGGACTAGAGGTCAATGGGCAGTTCTTC
CDR3: CASSDPGLEVNGQFF